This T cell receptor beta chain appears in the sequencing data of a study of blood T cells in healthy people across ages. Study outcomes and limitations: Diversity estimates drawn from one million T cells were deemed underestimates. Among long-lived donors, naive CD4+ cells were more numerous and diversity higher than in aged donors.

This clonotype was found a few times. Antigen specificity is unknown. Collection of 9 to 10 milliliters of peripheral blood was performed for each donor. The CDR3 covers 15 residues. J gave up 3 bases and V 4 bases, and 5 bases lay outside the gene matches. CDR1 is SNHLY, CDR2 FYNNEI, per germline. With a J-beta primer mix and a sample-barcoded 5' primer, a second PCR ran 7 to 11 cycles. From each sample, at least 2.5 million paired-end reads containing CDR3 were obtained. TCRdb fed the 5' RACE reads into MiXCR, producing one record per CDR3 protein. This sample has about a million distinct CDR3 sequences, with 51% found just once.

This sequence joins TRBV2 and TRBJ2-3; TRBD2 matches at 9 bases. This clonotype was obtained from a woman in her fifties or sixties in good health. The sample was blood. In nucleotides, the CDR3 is TGTGCCAGCAGTGTAGGGGCGGGAGGGACAGATACGCAGTATTTT. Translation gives CASSVGAGGTDTQYF.